This TCR beta chain stems from a study of a mutant IDH1 vaccine in newly diagnosed glioma. The wider study: Eight vaccine injections were given to patients in weeks 1, 3, 5, 7, 11, 15, 19 and 23. Treated patients comprised roughly 60% males and approximately 38% females, mean age about 40 years. Beforehand, treatment had been radiotherapy, temozolomide, or both; the majority received both. Patients got their first vaccination 4-6 weeks after radiotherapy alone, or with temozolomide cycles.

The CDR3 loop spans 14 amino acids. Trimming shortened V by 4 bases and J by 1 base, and 9 bases separated the two germline ends. Germline V gene lookup returns CDR1 SGHTA and CDR2 FQGNSA. Clones were read by immunoSEQ multiplex PCR, and TCRdb kept only the in-frame ones, dropping some. The table records some 120,000 clones, 80% of them present only once. Regarding this clone: Its specificity is not known.

Time point meaning: week 11, during vaccination. Each dose delivered 300 ug of mutant IDH1 20-mer peptide subcutaneously with imiquimod. The V and J genes are TRBV7-2 and TRBJ2-3, with D uncertain. Here the sequenced sample was PBMCs, taken from a glioma patient whose treatment included an IDH1 peptide vaccine. The TCR sequence derives from a middle-aged man with glioma. CDR3 amino acids: CASSSPRRTDTQYF. CDR3 coding DNA: TGTGCCAGCAGCTCCCCTAGACGCACAGATACGCAGTATTTT.